The 17 T cell receptor beta chains below all came from one sample that was sequenced in a study of PD-L1 blockade in urothelial cancer. TCRdb's table, derived via immunoSEQ multiplex PCR, lists solely in-frame clones and lacks some. The sample contains about 49,000 clones, nearly 90% of which appear only once. The source material was PBMCs, sampled around atezolizumab (anti-PD-L1) treatment. The receptor source for this set is a man aged 60 to 75 with urothelial cancer.

The V gene is TRBV19, the J gene TRBJ2-7; D is possibly TRBD2 (6 bases). Trimming stripped 3 bases from V and 4 bases from J, with 7 bases between. The CDR3 totals 12 residues. Germline-derived CDR1 and CDR2 are LNHDA and SQIVND (reference sequence). Here the CDR3 DNA reads TGTGCCAGTAGTATGGGGGGTTACGAGCAGTACTTC. Translating it yields CASSMGGYEQYF.

V gene TRBV5-6 combines with J gene TRBJ1-1; no clear D gene. V gave up 2 bases and J gave up 11 bases, with 19 bases separating them. This CDR3 is 14 amino acids long. Germline CDR1 and CDR2: SGHDT and YYEEEE. CDR3 bases: TGTGCCAGCAGCTTCACGGCGGTCCGCCGAAGGGCTTTCTTT. Its protein is CASSFTAVRRRAFF.

V usage is TRBV5-8 and J usage is TRBJ2-5; D not resolved. The germline gives CDR1 SGHTS, CDR2 YDEGEE. Trimming removed 0 bases from V and 5 bases from J, with 5 bases in between. This CDR3 contains 12 residues. The CDR3 coding sequence is TGTGCCAGCAGCTTGGTGAGGGAGACCCAGTACTTC. It translates to CASSLVRETQYF.

For the CDR3, the DNA is TGTGCCAGCTCACGTCGGGACAGCGCGACCGGGGAGCTGTTTTTT. Its translation: CASSRRDSATGELFF. J is TRBJ2-2 and V is TRBV18, with 7 bases aligning to TRBD1. Trimming at V came to 4 bases and at J to 5 bases, leaving 7 bases not matched to a gene. Germline assignment: CDR1 KGHSH and CDR2 LQKENI. The CDR3 runs 15 residues. The entire variable domain, with the rest obtained from reference TRBV18 and TRBJ2-2, is as follows: NAGVMQNPRHLVRRRGQEARLRCSPMKGHSHVYWYRQLPEEGLKFMVYLQKENIIDESGMPKERFSAEFPKEGPSILRIQQVVRGDSAAYFCASSRRDSATGELFFGEGSRLTVL.

This clone was detected once. CDR3 protein: CASSLGGTPGELFF. CDR3 coding DNA: TGTGCCAGCAGTTTGGGTGGGACACCCGGGGAGCTGTTTTTT. The chain couples TRBV28 to TRBJ2-2; a weak D match, TRBD1 (6 bases). Germline CDR1 MDHEN, CDR2 SYDVKM. V lost 3 bases, J lost 6 bases, and 11 bases lay in between. The length of the CDR3 is 14 residues.

The chain combines TRBV28 with TRBJ1-4, with 9 bases identical to TRBD1. This CDR3 region has 17 residues. Germline trimming cut 3 bases from V and 8 bases from J; bases unmatched to any gene: 13. Germline V gene data show CDR1 as MDHEN and CDR2 as SYDVKM. The chain's CDR3 is CASSLGLGDRASEKLFF. The CDR3 nucleotides read TGTGCCAGCAGTTTGGGGCTGGGGGACAGGGCCTCAGAAAAACTGTTTTTT.

Here the CDR3 reads CASNLQGSPLHF. As DNA, the CDR3 is TGTGCCAGCAACCTACAGGGATCACCCCTCCACTTT. J is TRBJ1-6 and V is TRBV7-2, with D possibly TRBD1 on 6 matching bases. The V end was cut by 7 bases, the J end by 10 bases, with 11 bases between. Germline assignment: CDR1 SGHTA and CDR2 FQGNSA. The CDR3 runs to 12 residues.

The chain recombines TRBV5-1 with TRBJ2-7; TRBD2 matches at 7 bases. Losses at the gene ends were 0 bases for V and 4 bases for J; bases not matched to a gene: 10. Germline V gives CDR1 SGHRS, CDR2 YFSETQ. This CDR3 has 16 residues. The chain's CDR3 is CASSLAKRGGFYEQYF. CDR3 nucleotide sequence: TGCGCCAGCAGCTTGGCCAAGCGGGGCGGCTTTTACGAGCAGTACTTC.

CDR3 nucleotides: TGTGCCAGCAGTCCTCGGGAAGAAGAGACCCAGTACTTC. It translates to CASSPREEETQYF. The V call is TRBV28, the J call TRBJ2-5; D perhaps matches TRBD2 (5 bases). The ends were cut back, 5 bases at V and 3 bases at J, with 10 bases in the middle. Germline lookup yields CDR1 MDHEN and CDR2 SYDVKM. The CDR3 has 13 residues.

The CDR3 DNA reads as TGTGCCAGCAGACAGGGACAGGGGATGGGTGAGCAGTACTTC. Translated, it gives CASRQGQGMGEQYF. This rearrangement joins TRBV6-5 to TRBJ2-7; 10 nucleotides line up with TRBD1. Germline V gene data show CDR1 as MNHEY and CDR2 as SVGAGI. V was clipped by 6 bases and J by 7 bases; unmatched bases: 9. The CDR3 runs to 14 residues.

V gene TRBV11-2 combines with J gene TRBJ1-6, with D possibly TRBD1 on 5 matching bases. V shed 2 bases and J shed 7 bases, with 9 bases lying between them. The CDR3 loop spans 14 amino acids. The germline gives CDR1 SGHAT, CDR2 FQNNGV. DNA of the CDR3: TGTGCCAGCAGCTTACAGGGTGACAATTCACCCCTCCACTTT. Amino acids: CASSLQGDNSPLHF.

This clone was counted once. This CDR3 is CASSLRLASTGELFF. Written as DNA, the CDR3 is TGTGCCAGCAGCTTACGGCTAGCAAGCACCGGGGAGCTGTTTTTT. This chain joins TRBV7-2 and TRBJ2-2; possible D gene TRBD2, 5 bases. V was pared by 2 bases and J by 4 bases, with 11 bases between. The length of the CDR3 is 15 residues. Germline-derived CDR1 and CDR2 are SGHTA and FQGNSA.

This chain joins TRBV6-1 and TRBJ1-5; D is ambiguous. V lost 4 bases to trimming and J lost 1 base, with 8 bases between them. Germline lookup yields CDR1 MNHNS and CDR2 SASEGT. The CDR3 sequence is 14 residues long. CDR3 region: CASSVRESNQPQHF. The CDR3 DNA reads TGTGCCAGCAGTGTGAGGGAGAGCAATCAGCCCCAGCATTTT.

The sample holds one count of this clone. The chain is built from TRBV7-3 and TRBJ2-5; a possible D gene is TRBD1 (6 bases). CDR1 is SGHTA and CDR2 is FQGTGA in the germline V gene. This CDR3 is 14 amino acids long. The germline V and J ends were trimmed by 4 bases and 2 bases, with 11 bases remaining between them. The CDR3 bases are TGTGCCAGCAGCTCTACAGGGTGGCAAGAGACCCAGTACTTC. It yields the protein CASSSTGWQETQYF.

The chain employs TRBV30 and TRBJ1-5, with a weak D call TRBD1 (5 bases). Trimming left V 0 bases short and J 9 bases short, with 12 bases between. This CDR3 has 13 residues. Germline loops: CDR1 GTSNPN, CDR2 SVGIG (reference sequence). CDR3 protein: CAWSVAGQGPQHF. The CDR3 DNA follows: TGTGCCTGGAGTGTAGCCGGACAAGGGCCCCAGCATTTT.

The chain couples TRBV2 to TRBJ2-7; 8 bases map to TRBD1. In germline, CDR1 is SNHLY, CDR2 FYNNEI. The CDR3 is 14 amino acids. V shed 2 bases and J 4 bases; nucleotides not matched to a gene: 4. CDR3 sequence: CASSERGQAYEQYF. The CDR3 coding sequence is TGTGCCAGCAGTGAACGGGGACAGGCGTACGAGCAGTACTTC.

This chain joins TRBV9 and TRBJ2-1, with TRBD1 as a possible D gene (5 bases). The CDR3 consists of 16 residues. The germline V and J ends were trimmed by 2 bases and 0 bases, with 12 bases remaining between them. Germline-derived CDR1 and CDR2 are SGDLS and YYNGEE. CDR3 nucleotides: TGTGCCAGCAGCGTCATAACAGGTTTCTCCTACAATGAGCAGTTCTTC. Translating gives CASSVITGFSYNEQFF.